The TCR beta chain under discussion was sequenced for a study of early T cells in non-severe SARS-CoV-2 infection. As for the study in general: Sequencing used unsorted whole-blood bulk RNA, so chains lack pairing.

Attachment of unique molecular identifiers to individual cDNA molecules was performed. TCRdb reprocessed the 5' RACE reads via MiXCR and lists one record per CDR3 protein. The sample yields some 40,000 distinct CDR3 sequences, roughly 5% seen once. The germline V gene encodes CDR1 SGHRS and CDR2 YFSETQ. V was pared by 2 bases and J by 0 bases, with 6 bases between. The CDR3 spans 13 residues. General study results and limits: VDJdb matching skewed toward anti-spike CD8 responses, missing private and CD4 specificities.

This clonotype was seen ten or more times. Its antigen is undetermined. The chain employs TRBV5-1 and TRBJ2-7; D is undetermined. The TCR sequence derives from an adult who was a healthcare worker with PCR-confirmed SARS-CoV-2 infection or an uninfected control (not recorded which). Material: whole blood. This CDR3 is CASSFGYSYEQYF. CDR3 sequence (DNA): TGCGCCAGCAGCTTCGGTTACTCCTACGAGCAGTACTTC.